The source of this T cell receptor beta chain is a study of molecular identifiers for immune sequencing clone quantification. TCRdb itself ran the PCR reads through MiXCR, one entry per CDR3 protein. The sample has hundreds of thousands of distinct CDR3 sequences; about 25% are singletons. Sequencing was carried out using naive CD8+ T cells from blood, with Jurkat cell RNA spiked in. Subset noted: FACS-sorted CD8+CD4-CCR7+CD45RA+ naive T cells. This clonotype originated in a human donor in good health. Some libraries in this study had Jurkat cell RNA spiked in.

Here the CDR3 DNA reads TGTGCCAGCAGTGCCCCGGTGGGACAGGCGAACACCGGGGAGCTGTTTTTT. Encoded protein: CASSAPVGQANTGELFF. The rearrangement uses TRBV7-9 and TRBJ2-2, with 8 bases identical to TRBD1. The V gene end was trimmed by 6 bases and the J gene end by 0 bases; junction bases not matched to a gene: 9. Germline-derived CDR1 and CDR2 are SEHNR and FQNEAQ (reference sequence). The CDR3 loop spans 17 amino acids.